Below are 5 T cell receptor beta chains sequenced from a single sample in a study of OX40 agonist ivuxolimab in advanced cancers. Method: immunoSEQ multiplex PCR; TCRdb's copy keeps in-frame clones and lacks some. Among roughly 100,000 clones listed, 80% to 90% were seen once. This material consisted of CD4+ or CD8+ T cells sorted from blood, taken in a trial of the OX40 agonist ivuxolimab. The receptor source for this set is an adult with an advanced solid tumor such as melanoma, head and neck, liver or kidney cancer.

The chain couples TRBV5-1 to TRBJ2-1, with 7 bases matching TRBD1. CDR3 length equals 14 residues. V lost 4 bases to trimming and J lost 5 bases; unmatched junction nucleotides: 6. The germline CDR1 and CDR2 sequences are SGHRS and YFSETQ. CDR3 sequence (DNA): TGCGCCAGCAGCCCCGGGACAGAGGACAATGAGCAGTTCTTC. Amino acids: CASSPGTEDNEQFF.

V usage is TRBV4-1 and J usage is TRBJ1-1; D possibly corresponds to TRBD1 (6 bases). V was clipped by 1 base and J by 10 bases, with 13 bases between them. The germline gives CDR1 MGHRA, CDR2 YSYEKL. This CDR3 comprises 13 residues. CDR3 coding DNA: TGCGCCAGCAGCCAAGGAATCTCACAGGGAGCTTTCTTT. This translates into CASSQGISQGAFF.

V and J are TRBV9 and TRBJ1-3; D gene uncertain. CDR3 length: 15 amino acids. The germline V gene has CDR1 SGDLS and CDR2 YYNGEE. The ends were cut back, 4 bases at V and 3 bases at J, with 14 bases in the middle. CDR3 nucleotides: TGTGCCAGCAGCCAGGCCATCGAAAGTGGAAACACCATATATTTT. Amino acid sequence: CASSQAIESGNTIYF.

This clone is a singleton in its sample. This chain links TRBV4-1 with TRBJ1-2; no definite D call. The CDR3 contains 15 residues. In germline, CDR1 is MGHRA, CDR2 YSYEKL. V dropped 4 bases and J dropped 6 bases, with 18 bases sitting between them. The CDR3 sequence is CASSPRTDLSNGYTF. The DNA for the CDR3 is TGCGCCAGCAGCCCGAGGACGGACCTGTCTAATGGCTACACCTTC.

V gene TRBV9 combines with J gene TRBJ2-7; D gene uncertain. The CDR3 runs to 13 residues. V was clipped by 3 bases and J by 2 bases, with 9 bases between them. Per the germline V gene, CDR1 is SGDLS and CDR2 is YYNGEE. The CDR3 spells CASSGSGPYEQYF. In nucleotides, the CDR3 is TGTGCCAGCAGCGGTTCGGGTCCCTACGAGCAGTACTTC.